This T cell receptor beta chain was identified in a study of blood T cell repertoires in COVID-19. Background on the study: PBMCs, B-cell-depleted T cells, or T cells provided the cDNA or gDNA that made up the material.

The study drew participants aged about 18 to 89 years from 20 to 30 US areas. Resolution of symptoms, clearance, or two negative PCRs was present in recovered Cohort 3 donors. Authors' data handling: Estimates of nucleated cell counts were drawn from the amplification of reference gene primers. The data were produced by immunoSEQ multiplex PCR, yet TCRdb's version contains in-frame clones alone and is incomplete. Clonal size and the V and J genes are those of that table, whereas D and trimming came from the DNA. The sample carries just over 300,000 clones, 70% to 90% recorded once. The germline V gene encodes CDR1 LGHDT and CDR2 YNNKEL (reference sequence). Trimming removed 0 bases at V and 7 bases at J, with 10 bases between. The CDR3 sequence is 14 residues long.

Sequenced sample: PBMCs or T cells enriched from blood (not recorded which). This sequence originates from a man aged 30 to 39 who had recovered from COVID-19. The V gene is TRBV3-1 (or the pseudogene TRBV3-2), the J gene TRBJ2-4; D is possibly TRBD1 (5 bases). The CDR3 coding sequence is TGTGCCAGCAGCCAAGATGCAGGGTCGAACATTCAGTACTTC. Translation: CASSQDAGSNIQYF.